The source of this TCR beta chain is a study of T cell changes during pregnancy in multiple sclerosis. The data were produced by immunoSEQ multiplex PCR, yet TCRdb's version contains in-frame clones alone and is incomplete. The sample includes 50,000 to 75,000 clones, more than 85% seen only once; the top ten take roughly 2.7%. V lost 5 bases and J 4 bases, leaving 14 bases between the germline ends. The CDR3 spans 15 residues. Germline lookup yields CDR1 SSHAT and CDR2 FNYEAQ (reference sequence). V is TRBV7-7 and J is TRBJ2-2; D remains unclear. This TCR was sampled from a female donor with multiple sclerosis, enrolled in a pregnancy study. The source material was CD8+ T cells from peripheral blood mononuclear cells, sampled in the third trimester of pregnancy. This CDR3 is CASSPKKPGTGELFF. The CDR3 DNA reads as TGTGCCAGCAGCCCAAAAAAGCCGGGCACCGGGGAGCTGTTTTTT.